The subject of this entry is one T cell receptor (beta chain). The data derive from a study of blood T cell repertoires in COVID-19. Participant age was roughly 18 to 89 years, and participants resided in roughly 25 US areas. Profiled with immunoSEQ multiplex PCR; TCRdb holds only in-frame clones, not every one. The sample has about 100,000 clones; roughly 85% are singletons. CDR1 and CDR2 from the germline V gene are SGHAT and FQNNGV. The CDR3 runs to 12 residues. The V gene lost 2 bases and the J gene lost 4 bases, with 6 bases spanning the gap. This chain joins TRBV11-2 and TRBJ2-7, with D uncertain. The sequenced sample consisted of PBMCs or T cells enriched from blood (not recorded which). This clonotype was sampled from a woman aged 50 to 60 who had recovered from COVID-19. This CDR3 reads CASSLISYEQYF. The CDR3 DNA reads TGTGCCAGCAGCTTAATTTCTTACGAGCAGTACTTC.